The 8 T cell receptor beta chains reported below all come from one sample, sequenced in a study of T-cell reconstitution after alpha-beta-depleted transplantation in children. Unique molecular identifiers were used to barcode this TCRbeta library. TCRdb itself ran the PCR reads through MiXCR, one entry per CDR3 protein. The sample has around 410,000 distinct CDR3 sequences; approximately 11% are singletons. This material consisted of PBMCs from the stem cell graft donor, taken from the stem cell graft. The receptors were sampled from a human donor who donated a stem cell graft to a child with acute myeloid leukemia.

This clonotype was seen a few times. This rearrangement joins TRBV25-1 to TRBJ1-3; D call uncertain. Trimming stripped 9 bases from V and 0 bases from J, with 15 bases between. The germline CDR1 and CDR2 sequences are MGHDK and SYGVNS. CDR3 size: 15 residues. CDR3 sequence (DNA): TGTGCCAGTAGGAACAAGGGTCCCTCTGGAAACACCATATATTTT. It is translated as CASRNKGPSGNTIYF. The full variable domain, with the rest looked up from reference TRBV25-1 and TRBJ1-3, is EADIYQTPRYLVIGTGKKITLECSQTMGHDKMYWYQQDPGMELHLIHYSYGVNSTEKGDLSSESTVSRIRTEHFPLTLESARPSHTSQYLCASRNKGPSGNTIYFGEGSWLTVV.

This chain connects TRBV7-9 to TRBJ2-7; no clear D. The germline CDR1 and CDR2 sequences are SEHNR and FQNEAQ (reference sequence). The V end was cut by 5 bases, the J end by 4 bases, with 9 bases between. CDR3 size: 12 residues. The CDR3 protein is CASSPSGYEQYV. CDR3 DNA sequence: TGTGCCAGCAGCCCCTCTGGGTACGAGCAGTACGTC.

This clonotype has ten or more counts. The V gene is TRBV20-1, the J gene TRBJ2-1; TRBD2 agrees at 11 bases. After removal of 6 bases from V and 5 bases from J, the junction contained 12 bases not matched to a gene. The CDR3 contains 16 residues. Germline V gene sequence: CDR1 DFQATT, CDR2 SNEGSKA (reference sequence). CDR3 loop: CSAGRFSGRADNEQFF. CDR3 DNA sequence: TGCAGTGCCGGCCGGTTTAGCGGGAGGGCCGACAATGAGCAGTTCTTC.

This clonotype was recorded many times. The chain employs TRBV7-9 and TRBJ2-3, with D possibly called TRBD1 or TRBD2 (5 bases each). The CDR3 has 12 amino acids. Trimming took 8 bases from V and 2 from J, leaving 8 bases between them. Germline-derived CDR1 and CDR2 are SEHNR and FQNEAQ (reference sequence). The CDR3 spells CASGGFTDTQYF. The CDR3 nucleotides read TGTGCCAGCGGGGGATTCACAGATACGCAGTATTTT.

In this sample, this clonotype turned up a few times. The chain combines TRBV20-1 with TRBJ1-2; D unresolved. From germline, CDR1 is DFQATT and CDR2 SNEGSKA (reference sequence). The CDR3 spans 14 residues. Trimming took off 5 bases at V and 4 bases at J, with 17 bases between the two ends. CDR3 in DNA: TGCAGTGCTGGCTTACGAGGGATTCTCTATGGCTACACCTTC. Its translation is CSAGLRGILYGYTF.

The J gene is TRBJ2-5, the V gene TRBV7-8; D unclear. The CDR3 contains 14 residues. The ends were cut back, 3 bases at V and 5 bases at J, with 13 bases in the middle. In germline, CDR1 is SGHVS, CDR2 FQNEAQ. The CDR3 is CASSFGPLRETQYF. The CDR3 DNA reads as TGTGCCAGCAGCTTCGGACCGCTAAGGGAGACCCAGTACTTC.

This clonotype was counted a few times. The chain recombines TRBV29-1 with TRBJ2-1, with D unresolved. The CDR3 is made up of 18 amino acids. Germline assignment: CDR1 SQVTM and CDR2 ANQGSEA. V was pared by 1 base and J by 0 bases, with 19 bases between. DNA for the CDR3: TGCAGCGTTGAAGTGATGGGGAAAAGGAGTAACTCCTACAATGAGCAGTTCTTC. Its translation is CSVEVMGKRSNSYNEQFF.

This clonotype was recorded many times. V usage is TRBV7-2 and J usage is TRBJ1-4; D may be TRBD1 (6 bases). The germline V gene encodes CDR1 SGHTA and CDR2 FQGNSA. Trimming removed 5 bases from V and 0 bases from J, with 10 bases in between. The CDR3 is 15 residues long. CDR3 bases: TGTGCCAGCAGCCCGCGACAGGCAACTAATGAAAAACTGTTTTTT. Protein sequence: CASSPRQATNEKLFF.